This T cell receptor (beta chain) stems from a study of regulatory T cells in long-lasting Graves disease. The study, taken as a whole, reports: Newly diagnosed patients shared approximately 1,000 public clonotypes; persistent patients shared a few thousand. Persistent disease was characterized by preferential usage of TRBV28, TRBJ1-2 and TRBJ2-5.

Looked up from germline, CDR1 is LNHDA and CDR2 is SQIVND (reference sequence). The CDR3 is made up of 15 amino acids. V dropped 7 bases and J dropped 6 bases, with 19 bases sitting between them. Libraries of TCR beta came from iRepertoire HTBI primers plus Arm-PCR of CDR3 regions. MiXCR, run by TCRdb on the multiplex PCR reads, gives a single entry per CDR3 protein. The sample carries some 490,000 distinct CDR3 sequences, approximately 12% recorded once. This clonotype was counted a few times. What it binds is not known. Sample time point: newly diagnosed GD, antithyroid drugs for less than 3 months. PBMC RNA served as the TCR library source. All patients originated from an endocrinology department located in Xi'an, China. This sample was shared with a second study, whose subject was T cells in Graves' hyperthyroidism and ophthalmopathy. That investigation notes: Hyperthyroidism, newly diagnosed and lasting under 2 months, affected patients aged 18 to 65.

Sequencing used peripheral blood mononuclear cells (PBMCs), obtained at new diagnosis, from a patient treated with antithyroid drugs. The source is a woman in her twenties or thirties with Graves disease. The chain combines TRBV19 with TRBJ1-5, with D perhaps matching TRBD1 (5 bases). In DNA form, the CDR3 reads TGTGCCAGTACCCCAGACGGGCAGGGCAGTCAGCCCCAGCATTTT. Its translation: CASTPDGQGSQPQHF. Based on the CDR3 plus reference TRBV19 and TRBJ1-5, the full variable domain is DGGITQSPKYLFRKEGQNVTLSCEQNLNHDAMYWYRQDPGQGLRLIYYSQIVNDFQKGDIAEGYSVSREKKESFPLTVTSAQKNPTAFYLCASTPDGQGSQPQHFGDGTRLSIL.